These T cell receptor beta chains were read from a single sample in a study of blood T cell repertoires in COVID-19. Assay used: immunoSEQ multiplex PCR; TCRdb lists only in-frame clones, some missing. The data show 150,000 to 200,000 clones, more than 75% seen once. The source material was peripheral blood. The origin of the receptors is a human donor in a cohort sampled during active COVID-19. Both conserved end residues are trimmed from each CDR3. Fields, in order: V gene, J gene, CDR3 protein.

TRBV19	TRBJ2-1	ASIDRSSYNEQF
TRBV14	TRBJ2-1	ASSLLTSGENEQF
TRBV7-8	TRBJ1-5	ASSLEGARNQPQH
TRBV25-1	TRBJ2-5	ASSPQAGGIETQY
TRBV29-1	TRBJ2-3	SVRGRLEGRATDTQY
TRBV7-2	TRBJ2-2	ASSPRGGRNTGELF
TRBV3-1/TRBV3-2	TRBJ2-7	ASSQDPGEQY
TRBV5-6	TRBJ2-1	ASSSQREQF
TRBV25-1	TRBJ1-5	ASSDTGGGNQPQH
TRBV11-2	TRBJ2-7	ASSLGARGYEQY
TRBV6-5	TRBJ2-5	ASGIRETQY
TRBV4-2	TRBJ2-5	ASSQDPERRETQY
TRBV19	TRBJ1-2	ASRMTEGNYGYT
TRBV5-4	TRBJ2-1	ASSLALAGNNEQF
TRBV11-2	TRBJ2-7	ASSLGTEGEQY
TRBV11-2	TRBJ2-5	ASSLGQGPSVETQY
TRBV12-5	TRBJ1-1	ASGFEGAEAF
TRBV2	TRBJ1-1	ASSTLPGTFSL
TRBV5-4	TRBJ2-7	ASSRQGASDEQY
TRBV7-8	TRBJ1-2	ASSPLVGGETNYGYT
TRBV11-2	TRBJ2-7	ASTIGSAAYEQY
TRBV3-1/TRBV3-2	TRBJ2-1	ASSQELQGSAPSSYNEQF
TRBV24-1	TRBJ2-1	ATSGPDRGRGEQF
TRBV7-8	TRBJ1-1	ASSREPGQGNTEAF
TRBV30	TRBJ2-2	ASISNLNTGELF
TRBV7-9	TRBJ2-3	ASSQDDRVLTDTQY
TRBV5-6	TRBJ1-1	ASSPRLRPMNTEAF
TRBV19	TRBJ2-1	ASSISGGNTNEQF
TRBV18	TRBJ1-3	ASSHGAGATGNTIY
TRBV27	TRBJ2-7	ASRPRPGQGFYEQY
TRBV30	TRBJ1-5	AWSDRDQPQH
TRBV18	TRBJ2-1	ASSPDRGSYNEQF
TRBV30	TRBJ1-1	AWSFSRGTEAF
TRBV2	TRBJ1-2	ASSEAGVNYGYT
TRBV20-1	TRBJ1-2	SARRGSGYT
TRBV7-7	TRBJ2-7	ASSLEWGTGGLSYEQY
TRBV7-6	TRBJ2-3	ASSLEGYGADTQY
TRBV7-2	TRBJ2-4	ASSLGAPFSTQY
TRBV30	TRBJ2-3	AWSRQGTQY
TRBV2	TRBJ2-5	ASSEARTGAAETQY
TRBV6-5	TRBJ2-1	ASSYSSASGYNEQF
TRBV4-3	TRBJ2-7	ASSQEQTRSYEQY
TRBV24-1	TRBJ2-3	ATSSTGVSTDTQY
TRBV5-4	TRBJ2-5	ASSSAGTSEETQY